The present T cell receptor beta chain was sequenced within a study of human T cells and chemical hapten exposure. Study-level background: Throughout a study of approximately 25 weeks, patients underwent weekly scalp administration of diphenylcyclopropenone doses. Read at 6 days, the patch tests placed 0.01% DPC on the upper back.

From germline, CDR1 is SQVTM and CDR2 ANQGSEA. This CDR3 spans 13 amino acids. V was trimmed by 1 base and J by 7 bases, leaving 11 bases between them. Each CDR3 protein is one row after TCRdb ran MiXCR on the RACE reads. The sample carries about 68,000 distinct CDR3 sequences, roughly 9.7% recorded once. This clonotype was counted many times. Its specificity is unknown. Overall study findings and caveats: Expanded TCRs made up significantly more big CDR3 similarity clusters than controls did.

This sample's time point: pre-sensitization, week 0. Regarding treatment: therapeutic diphenylcyclopropenone sensitization with weekly scalp DPC. The sample consisted of whole blood, taken in connection with sensitization to the hapten diphenylcyclopropenone (DPC). The chain recombines TRBV29-1 with TRBJ1-3; tentative D call: TRBD1 (5 bases). This clonotype was sampled from a woman aged 45-65 years with alopecia areata. Some clones in this sample may be carry-over from other donors' samples. In nucleotides, the CDR3 is TGCAGCGTTGAAGGGGGGTTTCGGAACACCATATATTTT. It yields the protein CSVEGGFRNTIYF. The whole variable domain, filled in from reference TRBV29-1 and TRBJ1-3, reads SAVISQKPSRDICQRGTSLTIQCQVDSQVTMMFWYRQQPGQSLTLIATANQGSEATYESGFVIDKFPISRPNLTFSTLTVSNMSPEDSSIYLCSVEGGFRNTIYFGEGSWLTVV.